Here is one T cell receptor beta chain with its context. Antigen specificity is unknown. The record originates from a study of T cell repertoires in cytomegalovirus infection. MiXCR was run by TCRdb on the reads, yielding one entry per CDR3 protein. Among approximately 100,000 distinct CDR3 sequences listed, roughly 40% were seen once. CDR1 and CDR2 from the germline V gene are SEHNR and FQNEAQ (reference sequence). Trimming removed 10 bases at V and 2 bases at J, with 16 bases between. This CDR3 region has 14 residues. The chain joins TRBV7-9 to TRBJ2-3; D not certain. The receptor was derived from a human donor in good health (CMV status not recorded). Some clones in this sample may be carry-over from other donors' samples. The specimen comprised CD8+ T cells from cultured PBMCs, sampled from culture after CMV antigen stimulation. This CDR3 is CATHGLESTDTQYF. CDR3 nucleotide sequence: TGTGCCACCCACGGGCTCGAATCCACAGATACGCAGTATTTT.